This T cell receptor (beta chain) was sequenced for a study of post-analysis software for immune sequencing data. Presence of unique molecular identifiers characterized the TCR beta cDNA libraries. One entry per CDR3 protein results from TCRdb running MiXCR on the PCR reads. The data show hundreds of thousands of distinct CDR3 sequences, roughly 47% seen once. Concerning this clonotype: What it binds is not known.

Deletions cut 4 bases from V and 7 bases from J, with 11 bases between. This CDR3 spans 13 amino acids. General study results and limits: A few TRBV segments (TRBV5-6, TRBV5-1 and TRBV20-1 among them) occurred more frequently in patients than in controls.

The receptor was isolated from a girl aged 5-17 years with multiple sclerosis. V gene TRBV12-3 or TRBV12-4 combines with J gene TRBJ1-5; D remains ambiguous. Sequencing input: blood. Here the CDR3 DNA reads TGTGCCAGCAGTTCCCATGACTGGCAGCCCCAGCATTTT. This codes for CASSSHDWQPQHF.